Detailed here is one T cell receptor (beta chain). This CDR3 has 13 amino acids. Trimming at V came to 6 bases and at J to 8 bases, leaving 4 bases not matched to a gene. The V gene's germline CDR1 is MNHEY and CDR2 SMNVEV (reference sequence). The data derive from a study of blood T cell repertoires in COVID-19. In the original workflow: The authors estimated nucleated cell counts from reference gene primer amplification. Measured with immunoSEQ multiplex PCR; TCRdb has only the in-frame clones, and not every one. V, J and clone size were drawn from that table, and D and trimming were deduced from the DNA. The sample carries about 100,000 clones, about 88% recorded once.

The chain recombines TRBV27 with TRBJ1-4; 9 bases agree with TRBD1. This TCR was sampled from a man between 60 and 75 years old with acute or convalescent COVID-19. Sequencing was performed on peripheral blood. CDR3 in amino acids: CASRGQGGEKLFF. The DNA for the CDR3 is TGTGCCAGCAGGGGACAGGGTGGAGAAAAACTGTTTTTT.